One sample yielded the 4 T cell receptor beta chains listed below, sequenced in a study of neoadjuvant anti-PD-1 for oral cavity cancer. The data were produced by immunoSEQ multiplex PCR, yet TCRdb's version contains in-frame clones alone and is incomplete. The sample lists approximately 37,000 clones, about 36% occurring once. Time point: after neoadjuvant nivolumab, at surgical resection. Sequenced material: tumor tissue, taken after nivolumab (anti-PD-1) treatment. These receptors were obtained from a person aged 40 to 85 with oral cavity squamous cell carcinoma.

The chain carries TRBV9 and TRBJ1-2, with a tentative D call TRBD1 (5 bases). From germline, CDR1 is SGDLS and CDR2 YYNGEE. V was trimmed by 0 bases and J by 0 bases, leaving 24 bases between them. The CDR3 has 20 residues. The CDR3 sequence: CASSVDPVMDRGVANYGYTF. In DNA, the CDR3 is TGTGCCAGCAGCGTAGATCCAGTAATGGATAGGGGTGTAGCTAACTATGGCTACACCTTC. The variable domain in full, completed from reference TRBV9 and TRBJ1-2, reads DSGVTQTPKHLITATGQRVTLRCSPRSGDLSVYWYQQSLDQGLQFLIQYYNGEERAKGNILERFSAQQFPDLHSELNLSSLELGDSALYFCASSVDPVMDRGVANYGYTFGSGTRLTVV.

This clone was observed at least ten times. The rearrangement links TRBV5-6 to TRBJ2-1; 12 bases agree with TRBD1. This CDR3 is built from 14 residues. CDR1 and CDR2 (germline): SGHDT, YYEEEE. V lost 3 bases, J lost 9 bases, and 4 bases stayed unmatched. The CDR3 here is CASSWGQGASEQFF. The CDR3 DNA reads TGTGCCAGCAGCTGGGGACAGGGGGCAAGTGAGCAGTTCTTC.

This clone was seen repeatedly, ten times or more. V and J are TRBV7-9 and TRBJ2-7, with a weak D call TRBD1 (6 bases). This CDR3 comprises 13 residues. Germline V gives CDR1 SEHNR, CDR2 FQNEAQ (reference sequence). Trimming pared 9 bases from V and 6 bases from J, leaving 18 bases between. CDR3 loop: CASTKQGLGEQYF. CDR3 nucleotides: TGTGCCAGTACTAAGCAGGGGCTGGGCGAGCAGTACTTC.

This rearrangement joins TRBV9 to TRBJ2-2; D assignment may be TRBD1 or TRBD2 (5 bases each). The germline V gene has CDR1 SGDLS and CDR2 YYNGEE. This CDR3 comprises 15 residues. Trimming shortened V by 4 bases and J by 3 bases, and 13 bases separated the two germline ends. In DNA, the CDR3 is TGTGCCAGCAGCCCAACAGGACTTGACACCGGGGAGCTGTTTTTT. Protein sequence: CASSPTGLDTGELFF. Using reference TRBV9 and TRBJ2-2 for the parts outside the CDR3, the full variable domain is DSGVTQTPKHLITATGQRVTLRCSPRSGDLSVYWYQQSLDQGLQFLIQYYNGEERAKGNILERFSAQQFPDLHSELNLSSLELGDSALYFCASSPTGLDTGELFFGEGSRLTVL.